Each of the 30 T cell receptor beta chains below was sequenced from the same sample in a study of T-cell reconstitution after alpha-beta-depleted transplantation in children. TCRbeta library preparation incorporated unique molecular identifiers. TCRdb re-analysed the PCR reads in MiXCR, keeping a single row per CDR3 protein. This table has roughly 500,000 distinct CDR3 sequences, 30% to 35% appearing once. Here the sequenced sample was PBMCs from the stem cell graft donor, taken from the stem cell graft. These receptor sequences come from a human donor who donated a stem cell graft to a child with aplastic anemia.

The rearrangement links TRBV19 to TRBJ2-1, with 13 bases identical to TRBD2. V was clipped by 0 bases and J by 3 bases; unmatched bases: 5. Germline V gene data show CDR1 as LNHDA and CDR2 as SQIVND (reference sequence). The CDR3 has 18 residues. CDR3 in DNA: TGTGCCAGTAGTATAGATCGGACTAGCGGGAGTGGCTACAATGAGCAGTTCTTC. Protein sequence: CASSIDRTSGSGYNEQFF.

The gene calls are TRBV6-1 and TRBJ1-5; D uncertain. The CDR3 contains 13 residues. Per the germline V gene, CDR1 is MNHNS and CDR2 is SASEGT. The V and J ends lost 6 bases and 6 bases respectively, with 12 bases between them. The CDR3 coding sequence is TGTGCCAGCAGAACAGAGCGTAGTCAGCCCCAGCATTTT. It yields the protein CASRTERSQPQHF.

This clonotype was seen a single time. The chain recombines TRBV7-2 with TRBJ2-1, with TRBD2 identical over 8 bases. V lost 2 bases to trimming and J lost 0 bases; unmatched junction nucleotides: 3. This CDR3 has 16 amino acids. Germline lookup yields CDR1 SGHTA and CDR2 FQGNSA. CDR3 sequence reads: CASSLMSGSSYNEQFF. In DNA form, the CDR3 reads TGTGCCAGCAGCTTAATGAGCGGGAGCTCCTACAATGAGCAGTTCTTC.

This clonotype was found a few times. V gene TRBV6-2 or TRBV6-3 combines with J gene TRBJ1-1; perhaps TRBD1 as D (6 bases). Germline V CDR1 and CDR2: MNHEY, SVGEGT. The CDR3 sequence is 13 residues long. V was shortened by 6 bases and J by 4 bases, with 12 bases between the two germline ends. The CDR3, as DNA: TGTGCCAGCAGCGGGGGCATCGGCACTGAAGCTTTCTTT. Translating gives CASSGGIGTEAFF.

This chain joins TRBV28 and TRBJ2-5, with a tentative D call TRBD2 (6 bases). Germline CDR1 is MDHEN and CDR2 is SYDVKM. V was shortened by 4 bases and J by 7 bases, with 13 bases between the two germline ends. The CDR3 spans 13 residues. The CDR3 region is CASSSRLERTQYF. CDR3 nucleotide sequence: TGTGCCAGCAGTTCAAGACTAGAGAGGACCCAGTACTTC.

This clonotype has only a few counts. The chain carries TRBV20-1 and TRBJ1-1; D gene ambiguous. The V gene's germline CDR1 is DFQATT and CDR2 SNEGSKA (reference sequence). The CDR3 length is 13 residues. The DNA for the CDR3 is TGCAGGGGGAGTATCGCCGCGAACACTGAAGCTTTCTTT. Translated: CRGSIAANTEAFF.

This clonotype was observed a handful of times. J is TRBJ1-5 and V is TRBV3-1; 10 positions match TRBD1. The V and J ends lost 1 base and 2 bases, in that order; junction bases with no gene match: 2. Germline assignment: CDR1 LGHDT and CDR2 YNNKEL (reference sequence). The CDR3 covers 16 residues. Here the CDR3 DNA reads TGTGCCAGCAGCCAAGCCGGGACAGGGGGCAATCAGCCCCAGCATTTT. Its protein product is CASSQAGTGGNQPQHF.

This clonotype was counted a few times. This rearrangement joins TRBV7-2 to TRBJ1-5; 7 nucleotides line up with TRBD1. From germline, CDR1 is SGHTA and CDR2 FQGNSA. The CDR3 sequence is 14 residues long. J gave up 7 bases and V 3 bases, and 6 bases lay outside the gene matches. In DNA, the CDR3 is TGTGCCAGCAGCTTCATAGGGGGCAGCCAGCCCCAGCATTTT. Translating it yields CASSFIGGSQPQHF.

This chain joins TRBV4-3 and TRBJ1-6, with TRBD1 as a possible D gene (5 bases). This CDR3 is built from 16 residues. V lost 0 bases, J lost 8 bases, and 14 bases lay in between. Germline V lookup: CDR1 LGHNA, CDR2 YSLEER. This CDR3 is CASSQDTGRGYSPLHF. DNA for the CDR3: TGCGCCAGCAGCCAAGATACGGGGAGGGGTTATTCACCCCTCCACTTT.

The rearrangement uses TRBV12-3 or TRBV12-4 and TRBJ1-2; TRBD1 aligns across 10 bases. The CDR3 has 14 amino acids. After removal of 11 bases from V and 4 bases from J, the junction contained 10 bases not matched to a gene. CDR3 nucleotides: TGTGCCCTTGGAAGGACAGGGGGTTTCTATGGCTACACCTTC. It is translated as CALGRTGGFYGYTF.

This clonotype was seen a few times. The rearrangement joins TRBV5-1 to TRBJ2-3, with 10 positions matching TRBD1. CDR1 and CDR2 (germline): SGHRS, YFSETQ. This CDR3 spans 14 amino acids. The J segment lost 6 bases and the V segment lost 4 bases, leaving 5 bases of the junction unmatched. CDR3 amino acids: CASSQGQGYDTQYF. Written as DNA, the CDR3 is TGCGCCAGCAGCCAGGGACAGGGGTACGATACGCAGTATTTT.

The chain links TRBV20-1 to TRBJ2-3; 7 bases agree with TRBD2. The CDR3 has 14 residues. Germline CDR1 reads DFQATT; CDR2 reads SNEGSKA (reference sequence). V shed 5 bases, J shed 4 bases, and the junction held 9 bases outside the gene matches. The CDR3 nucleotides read TGCAGTGCTGGGGAGGGGACTCTGGCAGATACGCAGTATTTT. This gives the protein CSAGEGTLADTQYF.

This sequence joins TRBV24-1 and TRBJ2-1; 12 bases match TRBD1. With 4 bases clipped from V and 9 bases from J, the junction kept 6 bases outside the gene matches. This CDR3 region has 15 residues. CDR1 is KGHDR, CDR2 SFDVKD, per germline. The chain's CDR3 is CATSDPGQGAGEQFF. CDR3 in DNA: TGTGCCACCAGTGACCCGGGACAGGGGGCGGGTGAGCAGTTCTTC.

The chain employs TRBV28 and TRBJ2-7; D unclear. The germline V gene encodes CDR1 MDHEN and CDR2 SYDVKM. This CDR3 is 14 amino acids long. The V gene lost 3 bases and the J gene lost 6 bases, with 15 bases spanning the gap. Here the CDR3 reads CASSFSDGLLEQYF. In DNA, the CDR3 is TGTGCCAGCAGTTTTTCGGACGGGCTTCTCGAGCAGTACTTC.

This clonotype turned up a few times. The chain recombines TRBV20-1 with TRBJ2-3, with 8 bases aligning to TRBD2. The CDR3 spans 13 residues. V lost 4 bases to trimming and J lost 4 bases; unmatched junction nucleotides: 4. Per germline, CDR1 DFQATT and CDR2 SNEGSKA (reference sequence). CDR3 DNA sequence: TGCAGTGCTAAGGTCGGGAGGGCAGATACGCAGTATTTT. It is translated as CSAKVGRADTQYF.

Here the CDR3 reads CASSSLTGRSYGYTF. The CDR3 coding sequence is TGTGCCAGCAGCTCCCTGACAGGGCGAAGCTATGGCTACACCTTC. The V call is TRBV5-5, the J call TRBJ1-2, with 7 bases identical to TRBD1. CDR3 size: 15 residues. CDR1 is SGHKS, CDR2 YYEKEE, per germline (reference sequence). V dropped 3 bases and J dropped 4; count of bases not matched to a gene: 9.

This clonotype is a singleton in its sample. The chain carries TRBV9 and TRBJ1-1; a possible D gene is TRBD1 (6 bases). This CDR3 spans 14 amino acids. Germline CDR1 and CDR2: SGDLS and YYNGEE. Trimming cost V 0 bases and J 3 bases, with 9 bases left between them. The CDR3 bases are TGTGCCAGCAGCGTAGACAGGGCGGACACTGAAGCTTTCTTT. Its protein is CASSVDRADTEAFF.

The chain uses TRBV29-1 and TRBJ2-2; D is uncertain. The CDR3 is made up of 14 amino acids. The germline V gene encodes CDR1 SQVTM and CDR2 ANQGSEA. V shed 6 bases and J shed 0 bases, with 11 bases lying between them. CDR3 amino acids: CSVPTAPNTGELFF. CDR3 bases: TGCAGCGTCCCCACGGCGCCGAACACCGGGGAGCTGTTTTTT.

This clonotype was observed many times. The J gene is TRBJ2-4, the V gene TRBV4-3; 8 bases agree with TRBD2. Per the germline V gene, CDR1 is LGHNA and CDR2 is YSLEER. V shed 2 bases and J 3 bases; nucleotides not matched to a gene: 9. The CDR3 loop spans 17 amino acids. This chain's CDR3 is CASSQSGGAGGKNIQYF. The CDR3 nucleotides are TGCGCCAGCAGCCAATCCGGGGGGGCGGGAGGCAAAAACATTCAGTACTTC.

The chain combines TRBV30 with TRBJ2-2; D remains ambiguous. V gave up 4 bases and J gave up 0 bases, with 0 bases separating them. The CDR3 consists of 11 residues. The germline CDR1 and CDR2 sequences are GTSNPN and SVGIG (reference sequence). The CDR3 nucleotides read TGTGCCTGGACGAACACCGGGGAGCTGTTTTTT. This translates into CAWTNTGELFF.

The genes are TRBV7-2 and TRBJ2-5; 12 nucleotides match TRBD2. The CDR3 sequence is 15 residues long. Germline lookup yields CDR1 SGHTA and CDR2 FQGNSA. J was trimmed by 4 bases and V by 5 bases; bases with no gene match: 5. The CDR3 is CASSPELAGGETQYF. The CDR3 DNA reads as TGTGCCAGCAGCCCGGAACTAGCGGGAGGAGAGACCCAGTACTTC.

For the CDR3, the DNA is TGTGCCACCAGAGGACAGGGCGCGAACACCGGGGAGCTGTTTTTT. It encodes CATRGQGANTGELFF. The rearrangement uses TRBV24-1 and TRBJ2-2; 8 nucleotides align to TRBD1. Germline trimming cut 7 bases from V and 0 bases from J; bases unmatched to any gene: 3. This CDR3 is built from 15 residues. Germline values: CDR1 KGHDR, CDR2 SFDVKD.

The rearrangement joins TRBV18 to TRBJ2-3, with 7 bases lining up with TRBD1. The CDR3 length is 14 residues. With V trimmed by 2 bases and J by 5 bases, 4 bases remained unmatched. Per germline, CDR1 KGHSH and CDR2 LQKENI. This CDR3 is CASSPDRAQDTQYF. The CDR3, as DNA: TGTGCCAGCTCACCAGACAGGGCCCAAGATACGCAGTATTTT.

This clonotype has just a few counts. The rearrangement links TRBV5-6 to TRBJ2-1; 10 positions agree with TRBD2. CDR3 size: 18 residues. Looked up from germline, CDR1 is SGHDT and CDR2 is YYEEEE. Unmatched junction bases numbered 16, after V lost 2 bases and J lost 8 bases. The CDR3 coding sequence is TGTGCCAGCAGCTTCGGCTTGATAGCGGGAGGACCGGGCGATGAGCAGTTCTTC. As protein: CASSFGLIAGGPGDEQFF.

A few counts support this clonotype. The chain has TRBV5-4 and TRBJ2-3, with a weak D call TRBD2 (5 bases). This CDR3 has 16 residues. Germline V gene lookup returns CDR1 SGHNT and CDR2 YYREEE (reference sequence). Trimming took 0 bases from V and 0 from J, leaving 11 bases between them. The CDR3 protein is CASSLAPGFSTDTQYF. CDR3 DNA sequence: TGTGCCAGCAGCTTGGCCCCGGGATTTAGCACAGATACGCAGTATTTT.

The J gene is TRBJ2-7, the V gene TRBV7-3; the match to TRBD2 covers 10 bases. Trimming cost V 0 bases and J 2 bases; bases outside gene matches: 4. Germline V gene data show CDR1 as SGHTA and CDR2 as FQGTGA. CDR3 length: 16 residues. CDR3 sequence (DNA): TGTGCCAGCAGCTTAACCCCAACTAGCGGGGCCTACGAGCAGTACTTC. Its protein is CASSLTPTSGAYEQYF.

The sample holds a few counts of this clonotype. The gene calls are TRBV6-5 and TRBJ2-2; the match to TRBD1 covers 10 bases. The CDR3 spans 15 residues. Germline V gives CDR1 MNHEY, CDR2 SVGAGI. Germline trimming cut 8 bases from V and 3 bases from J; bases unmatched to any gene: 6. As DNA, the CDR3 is TGTGCCAGCGGCTACGACAGGGGGCACACCGGGGAGCTGTTTTTT. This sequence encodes CASGYDRGHTGELFF.

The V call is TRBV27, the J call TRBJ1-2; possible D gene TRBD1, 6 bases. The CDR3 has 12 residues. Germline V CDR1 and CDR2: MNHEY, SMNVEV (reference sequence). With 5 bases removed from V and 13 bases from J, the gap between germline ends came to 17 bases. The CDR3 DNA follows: TGTGCCAGCAGTCAAGGGGGGTGGCCCTTCACCTTC. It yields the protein CASSQGGWPFTF.

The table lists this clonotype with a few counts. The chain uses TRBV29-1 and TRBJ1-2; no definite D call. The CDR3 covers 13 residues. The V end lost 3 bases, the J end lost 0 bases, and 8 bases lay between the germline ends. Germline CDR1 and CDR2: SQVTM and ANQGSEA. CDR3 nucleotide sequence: TGCAGCGTTGAGCGCCCTCCTAACTATGGCTACACCTTC. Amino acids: CSVERPPNYGYTF.

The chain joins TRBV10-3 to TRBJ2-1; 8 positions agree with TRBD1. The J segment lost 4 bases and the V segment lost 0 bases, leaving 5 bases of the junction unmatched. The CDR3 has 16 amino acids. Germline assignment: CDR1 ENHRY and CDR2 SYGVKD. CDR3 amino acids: CAISESSDRVYNEQFF. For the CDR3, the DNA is TGTGCCATCAGTGAGTCGTCGGACAGGGTGTACAATGAGCAGTTCTTC.